This T cell receptor (beta chain) was recorded in a study of beta chain features in type 1 diabetes. As to this clone: The same CDR3 is also encoded by other DNA sequences in this sample.

Sequencing targeted expressed TCRB transcripts, as all isolated RNA had been reverse transcribed. Libraries were prepared by immunoSEQ multiplex PCR; TCRdb keeps only in-frame clonotypes and omits some of them. Of more than 150,000 clones in the sample, around 10% were seen once. Trimming shortened V by 3 bases and J by 5 bases, and 4 bases separated the two germline ends. This CDR3 contains 11 residues. Looked up from germline, CDR1 is SNHLY and CDR2 is FYNNEI. This TCR was recovered from a man aged 18 to 30 in good health. The V call is TRBV2, the J call TRBJ2-5; D gene uncertain. Sample: central memory CD4+ T cells from blood. In DNA, the CDR3 is TGTGCCAGCAGTGAGTGGGAGACCCAGTACTTC. This gives the protein CASSEWETQYF.